The 27 T cell receptor beta chains presented below share a single source sample, sequenced in a study of blood T cell repertoires in COVID-19. Sequencing was performed with immunoSEQ multiplex PCR; in TCRdb, only in-frame clones are kept and a portion is missing. The sample lists around 400,000 clones; 80% to 90% were seen once. Sequenced: peripheral blood. The source of these receptors is a woman aged 25 to 45 with COVID-19, enrolled during active disease.

The J gene is TRBJ2-7, the V gene TRBV18; TRBD1 aligns across 8 bases. V trimming: 0 bases; J trimming: 3 bases; junction bases outside the gene matches: 4. CDR1 and CDR2 from the germline V gene are KGHSH and LQKENI. This CDR3 has 15 residues. The CDR3 bases are TGTGCCAGCTCACCACCGCCCGGACAGGGCTACGAGCAGTACTTC. Translation gives CASSPPPGQGYEQYF.

The V call is TRBV13, the J call TRBJ2-3; TRBD2 aligns across 8 bases. The CDR3 has 14 residues. Germline CDR1 and CDR2: PRHDT and FYEKMQ (reference sequence). The V gene end was trimmed by 8 bases and the J gene end by 8 bases; junction bases not matched to a gene: 12. CDR3 residues: CASSPGLVMSTQYF. The CDR3 nucleotides are TGTGCCAGCTCCCCGGGACTAGTAATGAGTACGCAGTATTTT.

V usage is TRBV28 and J usage is TRBJ2-5, with TRBD1 as a possible D gene (6 bases). V was cut by 2 bases and J by 4 bases, with 8 bases left in between. This CDR3 comprises 13 residues. Germline CDR1 MDHEN, CDR2 SYDVKM. The chain's CDR3 is CASSLGGTETQYF. The CDR3, as DNA: TGTGCCAGCAGTTTAGGGGGCACAGAGACCCAGTACTTC.

This clone came up once. The gene calls are TRBV5-1 and TRBJ2-3; 7 bases line up with TRBD2. V shed 2 bases, J shed 5 bases, and the junction held 5 bases outside the gene matches. Germline CDR1 and CDR2: SGHRS and YFSETQ. The CDR3 totals 14 residues. CDR3 DNA sequence: TGCGCCAGCAGCTTAGCGGGGATAGGAGATACGCAGTATTTT. Translated: CASSLAGIGDTQYF.

The genes are TRBV5-6 and TRBJ2-7; 8 nucleotides agree with TRBD2. Trimming removed 0 bases from V and 3 bases from J; junction bases left unmatched: 2. Germline V gene lookup returns CDR1 SGHDT and CDR2 YYEEEE. The CDR3 runs to 14 residues. The CDR3 region is CASSLGLANYEQYF. CDR3 sequence (DNA): TGTGCCAGCAGCTTGGGACTAGCGAACTACGAGCAGTACTTC.

This clone was counted only a few times. J is TRBJ2-1 and V is TRBV7-2; 9 bases fit TRBD2. V dropped 1 base and J dropped 0; count of bases not matched to a gene: 1. The length of the CDR3 is 16 residues. Germline V gene sequence: CDR1 SGHTA, CDR2 FQGNSA. This CDR3 is CASSLGLAVSYNEQFF. CDR3 nucleotides: TGTGCCAGCAGCTTAGGACTAGCGGTCTCCTACAATGAGCAGTTCTTC.

In this sample, this clone turned up many times. CDR3 sequence: CASSWGLPGSYEQYF. CDR3 DNA: TGCGCCAGCAGCTGGGGACTACCCGGTTCCTACGAGCAGTACTTC. This chain connects TRBV5-1 to TRBJ2-7; 7 bases are a match to TRBD2. Trimming removed 3 bases from V and 1 base from J; junction bases left unmatched: 7. Germline V gene lookup returns CDR1 SGHRS and CDR2 YFSETQ. CDR3 size: 15 residues.

This rearrangement joins TRBV10-3 to TRBJ2-1; 8 nucleotides line up with TRBD2. The germline CDR1 and CDR2 sequences are ENHRY and SYGVKD. The J segment lost 7 bases and the V segment lost 3 bases, leaving 2 bases of the junction unmatched. The CDR3 extends over 13 amino acids. The CDR3 DNA sequence: TGTGCCATCAGTGACGCGGGAGGTAATGAGCAGTTCTTC. It codes for CAISDAGGNEQFF.

The genes are TRBV19 and TRBJ2-1, with a weak D call TRBD1 (6 bases). Trimming took 4 bases from V and 4 from J, leaving 8 bases between them. The CDR3 consists of 13 residues. The germline V gene has CDR1 LNHDA and CDR2 SQIVND (reference sequence). The CDR3 DNA follows: TGTGCCAGTAGTAGGACAGTATACAATGAGCAGTTCTTC. It yields the protein CASSRTVYNEQFF. Supplemented by reference TRBV19 and TRBJ2-1, the full variable domain reads DGGITQSPKYLFRKEGQNVTLSCEQNLNHDAMYWYRQDPGQGLRLIYYSQIVNDFQKGDIAEGYSVSREKKESFPLTVTSAQKNPTAFYLCASSRTVYNEQFFGPGTRLTVL.

The chain uses TRBV5-1 and TRBJ1-2; D gene uncertain. The ends were cut back, 0 bases at V and 3 bases at J, with 6 bases in the middle. The CDR3 is 13 amino acids. CDR1 and CDR2 from the germline V gene are SGHRS and YFSETQ. CDR3 nucleotide sequence: TGCGCCAGCAGCTTGGGAGGTTACTATGGCTACACCTTC. Translating gives CASSLGGYYGYTF.

The chain employs TRBV5-5 and TRBJ2-2; D perhaps matches TRBD2 (6 bases). The CDR3 loop spans 15 amino acids. Germline assignment: CDR1 SGHKS and CDR2 YYEKEE (reference sequence). V was cut by 1 base and J by 3 bases, with 10 bases left in between. The CDR3 region is CASSLSSAYTGELFF. CDR3 bases: TGTGCCAGCAGCTTGTCTAGCGCTTACACCGGGGAGCTGTTTTTT. Complete variable domain (other parts from reference TRBV5-5 and TRBJ2-2): DAGVTQSPTHLIKTRGQQVTLRCSPISGHKSVSWYQQVLGQGPQFIFQYYEKEERGRGNFPDRFSARQFPNYSSELNVNALLLGDSALYLCASSLSSAYTGELFFGEGSRLTVL.

The chain joins TRBV6-5 to TRBJ2-7; a possible D gene is TRBD1 (7 bases). The CDR3 spans 15 residues. CDR1 is MNHEY, CDR2 SVGAGI, per germline. V was cut by 7 bases and J by 0 bases, with 16 bases left in between. The CDR3 coding sequence is TGTGCCAGCACTGGGCAGGGGGAGGTCTCCTACGAGCAGTACTTC. It yields the protein CASTGQGEVSYEQYF.

The rearrangement joins TRBV3-1 (or the pseudogene TRBV3-2) to TRBJ2-7; no firm D call. V gave up 1 base and J gave up 3 bases, with 4 bases separating them. The CDR3 covers 12 residues. CDR1 is LGHDT and CDR2 is YNNKEL in the germline V gene (reference sequence). Here the CDR3 reads CASSQVYYEQYF. The CDR3 region has the DNA TGTGCCAGCAGCCAAGTTTACTACGAGCAGTACTTC.

J is TRBJ2-5 and V is TRBV28; no reliable D call. CDR3 length: 14 amino acids. Trimming cost V 5 bases and J 4 bases, with 14 bases left between them. Looked up from germline, CDR1 is MDHEN and CDR2 is SYDVKM. CDR3 DNA sequence: TGTGCCAGCAGTCCCAACGGCAGGCCAGAGACCCAGTACTTC. Its translation is CASSPNGRPETQYF.

V is TRBV28 and J is TRBJ1-2, with 7 bases identical to TRBD1. V was clipped by 3 bases and J by 2 bases; unmatched bases: 3. CDR1 is MDHEN and CDR2 is SYDVKM in the germline V gene. The CDR3 loop spans 14 amino acids. CDR3 nucleotides: TGTGCCAGCAGTTTGGCAGGGGGAAACTATGGCTACACCTTC. Its translation: CASSLAGGNYGYTF.

The chain couples TRBV10-3 to TRBJ2-5, with TRBD1 matching 7 bases. The CDR3 covers 15 residues. In germline, CDR1 is ENHRY, CDR2 SYGVKD. J lost 4 bases, V lost 10 bases, and 15 bases had no gene match. In DNA, the CDR3 is TGTGCCACCAAGACTACCGACAGGGCGGGAGAGACCCAGTACTTC. Protein: CATKTTDRAGETQYF.

The J gene is TRBJ2-2, the V gene TRBV6-1, with D tentatively TRBD2 (5 bases). V dropped 4 bases and J dropped 1 base, with 16 bases sitting between them. CDR3 length: 17 residues. Germline CDR1 reads MNHNS; CDR2 reads SASEGT. Here the CDR3 DNA reads TGTGCCAGCAGTGTGCCTGACATGAGGGAGAACACCGGGGAGCTGTTTTTT. Translation: CASSVPDMRENTGELFF.

The chain couples TRBV18 to TRBJ1-1; 8 bases map to TRBD1. The CDR3 consists of 17 residues. The J segment lost 3 bases and the V segment lost 2 bases, leaving 11 bases of the junction unmatched. Per germline, CDR1 KGHSH and CDR2 LQKENI. As DNA, the CDR3 is TGTGCCAGCTCACCAGTGGGACAGGAGAAGGCGTACACTGAAGCTTTCTTT. Its translation: CASSPVGQEKAYTEAFF.

The chain uses TRBV29-1 and TRBJ2-2; 9 nucleotides align to TRBD2. The V gene's germline CDR1 is SQVTM and CDR2 ANQGSEA. The CDR3 contains 13 residues. V dropped 7 bases and J dropped 8; count of bases not matched to a gene: 8. For the CDR3, the DNA is TGCAGCGGGGGAGTAGCGGGAGCGGGGGAGCTGTTTTTT. Its translation is CSGGVAGAGELFF.

The V call is TRBV5-1, the J call TRBJ2-7; 9 bases line up with TRBD1. In germline, CDR1 is SGHRS, CDR2 YFSETQ. The CDR3 extends over 15 amino acids. Unmatched junction bases numbered 5, after V lost 4 bases and J lost 0 bases. Here the CDR3 reads CASSHDRGISYEQYF. The CDR3 DNA follows: TGCGCCAGCAGCCATGACAGGGGGATCTCCTACGAGCAGTACTTC.

J is TRBJ1-1 and V is TRBV28; D possibly corresponds to TRBD1 (5 bases). Trimming removed 2 bases from V and 9 bases from J, with 10 bases in between. Germline loops: CDR1 MDHEN, CDR2 SYDVKM. The CDR3 covers 12 residues. CDR3 region: CASSLRQPKAFF. CDR3 DNA sequence: TGTGCCAGCAGTTTAAGACAGCCAAAAGCTTTCTTT.

V is TRBV7-6 and J is TRBJ2-3; TRBD2 matches 7 bases. CDR1 is SGHVS and CDR2 is FNYEAQ in the germline V gene. After removal of 1 base from V and 5 bases from J, the junction contained 9 bases not matched to a gene. The CDR3 is 16 residues long. The CDR3 loop is CASSLGRSGEKDTQYF. The CDR3 coding sequence is TGTGCCAGCAGCTTAGGAAGGAGCGGGGAAAAAGATACGCAGTATTTT.

The chain employs TRBV27 and TRBJ2-7; 8 positions match TRBD2. This CDR3 contains 18 residues. Germline V gives CDR1 MNHEY, CDR2 SMNVEV (reference sequence). The V segment lost 5 bases and the J segment 2 bases; nucleotides outside the gene matches: 17. The CDR3 protein is CASSPRGGLAAITYEQYF. The CDR3 nucleotides are TGTGCCAGCAGTCCCCGGGGGGGGCTAGCGGCCATAACCTACGAGCAGTACTTC.

The gene calls are TRBV30 and TRBJ1-1, with D hard to call. The CDR3 is 11 amino acids. V was cut by 2 bases and J by 7 bases, with 8 bases left in between. Germline V gene data show CDR1 as GTSNPN and CDR2 as SVGIG (reference sequence). The CDR3 region has the DNA TGTGCCTGGAGTAAGGCGGATGAAGCTTTCTTT. Its protein is CAWSKADEAFF.

This clone is a singleton in its sample. The V and J genes are TRBV5-4 and TRBJ2-3, with D possibly matching TRBD1 (6 bases). Germline CDR1 and CDR2: SGHNT and YYREEE (reference sequence). With 5 bases removed from V and 2 bases from J, the gap between germline ends came to 9 bases. The CDR3 extends over 13 amino acids. The CDR3 loop reads CASRDSVTDTQYF. CDR3 coding DNA: TGTGCCAGCAGGGACAGTGTCACAGATACGCAGTATTTT.

The CDR3 DNA follows: TGCGCCAGCAGCTTGACAGGGGGTCCTGGCTACACCTTC. This encodes CASSLTGGPGYTF. V gene TRBV5-1 combines with J gene TRBJ1-2; 8 positions match TRBD1. The CDR3 consists of 13 residues. Per germline, CDR1 SGHRS and CDR2 YFSETQ. J was trimmed by 7 bases and V by 1 base; bases with no gene match: 3.

This CDR3 is CASSVGTDPYEQYF. The CDR3 coding sequence is TGTGCCAGCAGCGTCGGGACAGACCCCTACGAGCAGTACTTC. The V and J genes are TRBV9 and TRBJ2-7; TRBD1 aligns across 7 bases. V trimming: 2 bases; J trimming: 2 bases; junction bases outside the gene matches: 4. CDR1 is SGDLS, CDR2 YYNGEE, per germline. This CDR3 comprises 14 residues.